A selection of T cell receptor beta chains follows, all from one sample in a study of cytomegalovirus exposure and HLA in healthy donors. This table comes from immunoSEQ multiplex PCR, and its TCRdb copy is limited to in-frame clones, with some not included. The table lists about 350,000 clones, about nine tenths of them singletons, with approximately 1.1% in the top ten. Material for sequencing was PBMCs. The receptors were gathered from a woman aged 25 to 39 in good health and CMV-seropositive. The CDR3 runs from the conserved cysteine through the conserved F or W. D genes are given only for firm matches. A row's size may be missing; if present it is once, few, many or a size class.

CDR3	DNA	size	D	V	J
CASSYREPNSPLHF	TGTGCCAGCAGCTACAGGGAACCTAATTCACCCCTCCACTTT	.	.	TRBV6-5	TRBJ1-6
CASSFRGPYSNQPQHF	TGTGCCAGCAGCTTCAGGGGCCCATATAGCAATCAGCCCCAGCATTTT	.	.	TRBV5-7	TRBJ1-5
CASSMDRLQPQHF	TGTGCCAGCAGCATGGACAGACTTCAGCCCCAGCATTTT	.	.	TRBV27	TRBJ1-5
CASSVPQGPYEQYF	TGTGCCAGCAGCGTTCCACAGGGGCCATACGAGCAGTACTTC	.	TRBD1	TRBV9	TRBJ2-7
CATGDSEFTDTQYF	TGTGCCACCGGCGACAGCGAATTCACAGATACGCAGTATTTT	.	.	TRBV6-6	TRBJ2-3
CASSTTGNWEQYF	TGTGCCAGTAGTACGACCGGTAACTGGGAGCAGTACTTC	.	.	TRBV19	TRBJ2-7
CASNQQDRGRRGYTF	TGTGCCAGCAACCAGCAGGACAGGGGGCGTCGGGGCTACACCTTC	.	TRBD1	TRBV6-1	TRBJ1-2
CASSLIRLGQLMNTEAFF	TGTGCCAGCAGCTTAATAAGGCTGGGACAACTAATGAACACTGAAGCTTTCTTT	.	.	TRBV7-6	TRBJ1-1
CASSLDMNTEAFF	TGTGCCAGCTCACTTGACATGAACACTGAAGCTTTCTTT	.	.	TRBV18	TRBJ1-1
CAWSEGTTLGEKLFF	TGTGCCTGGAGTGAGGGGACAACATTGGGAGAAAAACTGTTTTTT	once	.	TRBV30	TRBJ1-4
CSVVMVGTDTQYF	TGCAGCGTTGTCATGGTTGGGACAGATACGCAGTATTTT	.	.	TRBV29-1	TRBJ2-3
CASRGQGTDTQYF	TGTGCCAGCAGAGGACAGGGGACAGATACGCAGTATTTT	.	TRBD1	TRBV27	TRBJ2-3
CASSPGGSSYGYTF	TGCGCCAGCAGCCCAGGGGGCTCGAGCTATGGCTACACCTTC	.	TRBD1	TRBV5-1	TRBJ1-2
CASSPGTGGGYTF	TGTGCCAGCAGTCCTGGGACAGGGGGAGGCTACACCTTC	.	TRBD1	TRBV6-5	TRBJ1-2
CSVEGAGEQYF	TGCAGCGTTGAGGGGGCGGGCGAGCAGTACTTC	.	.	TRBV29-1	TRBJ2-7
CASSIKINTEAFF	TGTGCCAGTAGTATTAAGATAAACACTGAAGCTTTCTTT	few	.	TRBV19	TRBJ1-1
CSVGVLAGVPTDTQYF	TGCAGCGTTGGCGTACTAGCGGGAGTTCCCACAGATACGCAGTATTTT	.	TRBD2	TRBV29-1	TRBJ2-3
CASSYSTENYGYTF	TGTGCCAGCAGTTACTCGACAGAGAACTATGGCTACACCTTC	.	.	TRBV6-5	TRBJ1-2
CASSHTSDGNYGYTF	TGTGCCAGCAGTCATACATCCGACGGGAACTATGGCTACACCTTC	.	.	TRBV6-4	TRBJ1-2
CASLRTSGDNEQFF	TGCGCCAGTCTCCGAACTAGCGGTGACAATGAGCAGTTCTTC	.	TRBD2	TRBV5-1	TRBJ2-1
CASSHGDRWVYEQYF	TGTGCCAGCAGCCACGGGGACAGGTGGGTCTACGAGCAGTACTTC	.	TRBD1	TRBV7-9	TRBJ2-7
CASSQRINGQEPFF	TGTGCCAGCAGTCAACGTATAAACGGACAGGAGCCGTTTTTT	once	TRBD1	TRBV2	TRBJ1-4
CASSSVGGTYEQYF	TGTGCCAGCAGTTCGGTGGGAGGAACCTACGAGCAGTACTTC	.	.	TRBV27	TRBJ2-7
CASSQAGGGAQETQYF	TGCGCCAGCAGCCAAGCTGGGGGAGGGGCACAAGAGACCCAGTACTTC	many	TRBD2	TRBV4-3	TRBJ2-5
CASSERSVRTYNSPLHF	TGTGCCAGCAGTGAGAGGTCGGTAAGGACGTATAATTCACCCCTCCACTTT	.	.	TRBV25-1	TRBJ1-6
CASSVALGGAGNTEAFF	TGTGCCAGCAGCGTAGCTCTAGGGGGCGCGGGGAACACTGAAGCTTTCTTT	once	TRBD1	TRBV9	TRBJ1-1
CATRIGAGPNTEAFF	TGTGCCACCCGGATAGGCGCAGGGCCGAACACTGAAGCTTTCTTT	.	.	TRBV10-3	TRBJ1-1
CASSPVLGANEQFF	TGTGCCAGCTCACCAGTTCTAGGGGCAAATGAGCAGTTCTTC	.	.	TRBV18	TRBJ2-1
CSVEDLALEAFF	TGCAGCGTTGAAGATCTGGCCCTTGAAGCTTTCTTT	few	.	TRBV29-1	TRBJ1-1
CASSPVAGSEAFF	TGTGCCAGCTCACCAGTAGCCGGGTCTGAAGCTTTCTTT	.	.	TRBV18	TRBJ1-1
CASSWDTYSGNTIYF	TGTGCCAGCAGTTGGGACACTTACTCTGGAAACACCATATATTTT	once	.	TRBV28	TRBJ1-3
CASSVSRDHSSYEQYF	TGTGCCAGCAGCGTATCCCGGGACCACTCATCCTACGAGCAGTACTTC	.	.	TRBV9	TRBJ2-7
CASNRDGPIYEQYF	TGTGCCAGCAACCGGGACGGCCCGATCTACGAGCAGTACTTC	.	.	TRBV6-6	TRBJ2-7
CASSLVAQPRQNTEAFF	TGTGCCAGCAGCTTAGTCGCCCAGCCTCGACAGAACACTGAAGCTTTCTTT	.	.	TRBV7-8	TRBJ1-1
CASSLADAYEQYF	TGTGCCAGCAGCTTGGCGGATGCCTACGAGCAGTACTTC	once	.	TRBV9	TRBJ2-7
CASSLSWGGTQYF	TGTGCCAGCAGTTTATCTTGGGGGGGGACCCAGTACTTC	.	TRBD2	TRBV27	TRBJ2-5